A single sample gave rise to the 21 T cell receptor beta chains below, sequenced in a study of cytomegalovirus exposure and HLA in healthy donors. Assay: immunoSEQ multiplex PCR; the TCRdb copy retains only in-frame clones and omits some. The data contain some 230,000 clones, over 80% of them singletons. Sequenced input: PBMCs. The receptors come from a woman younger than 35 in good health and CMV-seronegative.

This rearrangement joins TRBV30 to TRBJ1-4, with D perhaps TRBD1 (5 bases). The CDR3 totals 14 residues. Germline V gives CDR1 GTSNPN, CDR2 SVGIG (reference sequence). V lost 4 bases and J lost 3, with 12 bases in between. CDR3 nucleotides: TGTGCCTGGACCCAAGGGACTGCTAATGAAAAACTGTTTTTT. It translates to CAWTQGTANEKLFF.

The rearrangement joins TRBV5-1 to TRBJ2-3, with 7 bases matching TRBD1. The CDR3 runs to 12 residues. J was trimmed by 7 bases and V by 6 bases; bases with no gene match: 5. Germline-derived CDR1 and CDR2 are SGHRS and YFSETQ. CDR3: CASTHRGYTQYF. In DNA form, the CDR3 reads TGCGCCAGCACACACAGGGGATATACGCAGTATTTT.

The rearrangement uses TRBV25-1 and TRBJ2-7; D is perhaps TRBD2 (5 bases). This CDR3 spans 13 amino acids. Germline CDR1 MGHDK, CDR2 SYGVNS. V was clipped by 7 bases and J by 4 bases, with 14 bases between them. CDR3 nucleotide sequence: TGTGCCAGCACCGGGAAAACGAGGTACGAGCAGTACTTC. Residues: CASTGKTRYEQYF.

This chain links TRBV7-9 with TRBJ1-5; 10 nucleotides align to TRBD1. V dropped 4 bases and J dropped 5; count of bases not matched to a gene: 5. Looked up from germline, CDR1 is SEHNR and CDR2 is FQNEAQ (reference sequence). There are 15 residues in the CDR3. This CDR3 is CASSSTDRGHQPQHF. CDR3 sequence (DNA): TGTGCCAGCAGCTCTACCGACAGGGGGCATCAGCCCCAGCATTTT. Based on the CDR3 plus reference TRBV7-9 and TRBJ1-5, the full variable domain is DTGVSQNPRHKITKRGQNVTFRCDPISEHNRLYWYRQTLGQGPEFLTYFQNEAQLEKSRLLSDRFSAERPKGSFSTLEIQRTEQGDSAMYLCASSSTDRGHQPQHFGDGTRLSIL.

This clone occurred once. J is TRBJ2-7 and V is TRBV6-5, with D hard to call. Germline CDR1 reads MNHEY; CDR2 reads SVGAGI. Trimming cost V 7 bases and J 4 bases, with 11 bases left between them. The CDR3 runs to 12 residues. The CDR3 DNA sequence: TGTGCCAGCACCAGGAATTTTTACGAGCAGTACTTC. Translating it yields CASTRNFYEQYF.

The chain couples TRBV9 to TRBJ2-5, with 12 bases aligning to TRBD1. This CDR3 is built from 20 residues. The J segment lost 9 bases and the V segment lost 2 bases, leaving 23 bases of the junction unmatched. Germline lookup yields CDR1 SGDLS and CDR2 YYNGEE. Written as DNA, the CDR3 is TGTGCCAGCAGCGTTGGGGCCGGGACAGGGGGCTTAGGCGAACCGGGGGCCCAGTACTTC. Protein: CASSVGAGTGGLGEPGAQYF.

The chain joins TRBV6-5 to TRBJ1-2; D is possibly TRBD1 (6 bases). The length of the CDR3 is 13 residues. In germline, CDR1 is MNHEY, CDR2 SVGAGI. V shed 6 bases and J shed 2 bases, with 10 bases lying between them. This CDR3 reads CASSPDRNYGYTF. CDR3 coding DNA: TGTGCCAGCAGCCCAGACAGGAACTATGGCTACACCTTC.

DNA of the CDR3: TGTGCCAGCAGCCCCCTTGGGGCCGTGAACACAGATACGCAGTATTTT. It encodes CASSPLGAVNTDTQYF. V gene TRBV5-6 combines with J gene TRBJ2-3, with TRBD1 as a possible D gene (5 bases). The CDR3 has 16 residues. Germline CDR1 SGHDT, CDR2 YYEEEE. Trimming stripped 4 bases from V and 2 bases from J, with 17 bases between. The full variable domain, completed using reference TRBV5-6 and TRBJ2-3, is DAGVTQSPTHLIKTRGQQVTLRCSPKSGHDTVSWYQQALGQGPQFIFQYYEEEERQRGNFPDRFSGHQFPNYSSELNVNALLLGDSALYLCASSPLGAVNTDTQYFGPGTRLTVL.

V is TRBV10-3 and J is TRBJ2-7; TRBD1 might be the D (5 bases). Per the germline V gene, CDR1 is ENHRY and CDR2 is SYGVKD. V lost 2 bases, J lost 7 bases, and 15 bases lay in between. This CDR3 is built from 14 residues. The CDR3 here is CAISEPGHQDEQYF. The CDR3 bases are TGTGCCATCAGTGAGCCCGGACACCAGGATGAGCAGTACTTC.

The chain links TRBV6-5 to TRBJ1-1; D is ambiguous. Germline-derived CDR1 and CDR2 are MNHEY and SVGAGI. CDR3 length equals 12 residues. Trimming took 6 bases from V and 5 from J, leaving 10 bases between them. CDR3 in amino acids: CASRSDWTEAFF. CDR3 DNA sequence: TGTGCCAGCAGGTCTGACTGGACTGAAGCTTTCTTT.

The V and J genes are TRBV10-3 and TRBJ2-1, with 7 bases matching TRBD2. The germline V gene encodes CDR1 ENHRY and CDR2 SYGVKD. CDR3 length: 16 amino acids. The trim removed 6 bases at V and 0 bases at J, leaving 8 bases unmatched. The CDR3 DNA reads TGTGCCATCAGCTTTCTAGCGGAGAGCTCCTACAATGAGCAGTTCTTC. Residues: CAISFLAESSYNEQFF.

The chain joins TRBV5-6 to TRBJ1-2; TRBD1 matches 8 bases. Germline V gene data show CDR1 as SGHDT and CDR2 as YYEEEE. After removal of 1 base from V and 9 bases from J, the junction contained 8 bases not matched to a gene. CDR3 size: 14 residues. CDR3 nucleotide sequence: TGTGCCAGCAGCTTGAGCAGGACAGGGATGAGCTACACCTTC. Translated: CASSLSRTGMSYTF.

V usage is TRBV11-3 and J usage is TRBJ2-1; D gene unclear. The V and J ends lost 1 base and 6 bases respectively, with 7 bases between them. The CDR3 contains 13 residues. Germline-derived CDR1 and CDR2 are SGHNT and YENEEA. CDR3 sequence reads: CASSLGPINEQFF. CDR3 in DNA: TGTGCCAGCAGCTTAGGGCCCATCAATGAGCAGTTCTTC.

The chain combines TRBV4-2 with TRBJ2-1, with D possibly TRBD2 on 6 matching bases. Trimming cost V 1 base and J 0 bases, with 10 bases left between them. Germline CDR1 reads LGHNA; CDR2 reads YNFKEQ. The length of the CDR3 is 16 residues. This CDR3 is CASSQVGGHSYNEQFF. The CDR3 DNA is TGTGCCAGCAGCCAAGTCGGAGGGCACTCCTACAATGAGCAGTTCTTC.

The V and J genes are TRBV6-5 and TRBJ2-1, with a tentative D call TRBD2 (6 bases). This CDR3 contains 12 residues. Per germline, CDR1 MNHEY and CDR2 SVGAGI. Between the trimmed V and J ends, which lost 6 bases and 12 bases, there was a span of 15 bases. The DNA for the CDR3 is TGTGCCAGCAGCCCCGGAGGGGTAGGGCAGTTCTTC. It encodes CASSPGGVGQFF.

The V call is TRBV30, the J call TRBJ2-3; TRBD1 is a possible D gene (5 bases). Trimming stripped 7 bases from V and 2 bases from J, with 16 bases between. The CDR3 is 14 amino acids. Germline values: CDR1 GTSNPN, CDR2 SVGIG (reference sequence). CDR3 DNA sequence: TGTGCCTTTCGAACAGGAACGGTCACAGATACGCAGTATTTT. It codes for CAFRTGTVTDTQYF.

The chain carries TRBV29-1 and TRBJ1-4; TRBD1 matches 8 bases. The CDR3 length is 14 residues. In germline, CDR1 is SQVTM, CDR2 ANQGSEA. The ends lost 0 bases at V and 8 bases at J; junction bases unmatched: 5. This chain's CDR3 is CSVEEGQGREKLFF. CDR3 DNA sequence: TGCAGCGTTGAAGAAGGACAGGGAAGAGAAAAACTGTTTTTT.

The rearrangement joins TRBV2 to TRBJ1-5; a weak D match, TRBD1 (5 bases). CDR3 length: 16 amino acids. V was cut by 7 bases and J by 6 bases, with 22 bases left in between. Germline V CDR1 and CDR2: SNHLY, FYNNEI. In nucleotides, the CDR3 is TGTGCCAGCATTAGCGGACACGCGCCCGGGGGTCAGCCCCAGCATTTT. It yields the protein CASISGHAPGGQPQHF.

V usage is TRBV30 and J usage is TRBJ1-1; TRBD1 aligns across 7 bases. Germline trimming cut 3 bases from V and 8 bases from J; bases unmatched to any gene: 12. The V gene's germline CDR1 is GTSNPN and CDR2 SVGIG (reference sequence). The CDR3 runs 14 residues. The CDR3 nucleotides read TGTGCCTGGAGCGAAGACTATACAGGGGTGGAAGCTTTCTTT. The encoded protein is CAWSEDYTGVEAFF.

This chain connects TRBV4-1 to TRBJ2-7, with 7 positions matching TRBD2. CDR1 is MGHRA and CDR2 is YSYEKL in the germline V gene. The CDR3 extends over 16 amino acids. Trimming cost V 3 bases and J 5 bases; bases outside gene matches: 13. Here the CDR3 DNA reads TGCGCCAGCAGCCACCTAGCGGTCCAATTGCGGGACGAGCAGTACTTC. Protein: CASSHLAVQLRDEQYF.

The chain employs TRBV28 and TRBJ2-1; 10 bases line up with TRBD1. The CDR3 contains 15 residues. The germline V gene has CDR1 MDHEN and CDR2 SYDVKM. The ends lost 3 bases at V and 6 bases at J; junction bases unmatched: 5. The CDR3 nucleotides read TGTGCCAGCAGTTTTATGGGACAGGGGCCCAATGAGCAGTTCTTC. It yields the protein CASSFMGQGPNEQFF.